A single sample is the source of the 11 T cell receptor beta chains below, sequenced in a study of blood T cell repertoires in COVID-19. Using immunoSEQ multiplex PCR, the repertoire was profiled, and TCRdb retains in-frame clones only, with some absent. The data hold about 170,000 clones, with roughly 90% observed a single time. Specimen: peripheral blood. These receptor sequences come from a man younger than 35 with COVID-19, enrolled during active disease.

The rearrangement uses TRBV5-1 and TRBJ2-7, with TRBD2 matching over 11 bases. J was trimmed by 0 bases and V by 4 bases; bases with no gene match: 3. Germline V gives CDR1 SGHRS, CDR2 YFSETQ. CDR3 length: 15 residues. Here the CDR3 DNA reads TGCGCCAGCAGCGTTGGACTAGCGGGCTCCTACGAGCAGTACTTC. Translation gives CASSVGLAGSYEQYF.

This rearrangement joins TRBV6-2 or TRBV6-3 to TRBJ2-1, with 11 bases fitting TRBD2. Germline-derived CDR1 and CDR2 are MNHEY and SVGEGT. V dropped 0 bases and J dropped 10; count of bases not matched to a gene: 8. The length of the CDR3 is 16 residues. The CDR3 nucleotides read TGTGCCAGCAGTTACTCAGTACTAGCGGGGGTCTCAGAGCAGTTCTTC. It is translated as CASSYSVLAGVSEQFF.

This clone was detected once. Written as DNA, the CDR3 is TGCGCCAGCAGCCCAGGACTCAGGGGCTCCTACGAGCAGTACTTC. As protein: CASSPGLRGSYEQYF. The chain has TRBV4-3 and TRBJ2-7, with D perhaps matching TRBD1 (6 bases). Germline V gives CDR1 LGHNA, CDR2 YSLEER. With 4 bases removed from V and 0 bases from J, the gap between germline ends came to 13 bases. The CDR3 covers 15 residues.

The chain combines TRBV19 with TRBJ2-7; 7 nucleotides agree with TRBD1. With V trimmed by 4 bases and J by 2 bases, 5 bases remained unmatched. CDR1 LNHDA and CDR2 SQIVND come from the germline V gene (reference sequence). The CDR3 sequence is 14 residues long. The CDR3 loop is CASSNRGRTYEQYF. CDR3 DNA sequence: TGTGCCAGTAGTAACAGGGGCCGGACCTACGAGCAGTACTTC.

The J gene is TRBJ1-4, the V gene TRBV19; TRBD1 aligns across 9 bases. Trimming cost V 4 bases and J 16 bases; bases outside gene matches: 10. The CDR3 is 13 amino acids. The germline gives CDR1 LNHDA, CDR2 SQIVND (reference sequence). For the CDR3, the DNA is TGTGCCAGTAGTACCGGGACAGGGTTCAATCCGTTTTTT. Protein: CASSTGTGFNPFF.

The chain recombines TRBV27 with TRBJ2-1; perhaps TRBD2 as D (6 bases). This CDR3 spans 15 amino acids. V gave up 4 bases and J gave up 4 bases, with 14 bases separating them. From germline, CDR1 is MNHEY and CDR2 SMNVEV (reference sequence). CDR3 sequence (DNA): TGTGCCAGCAGTTCCTCTAGCGCGGTTTACAATGAGCAGTTCTTC. Translating gives CASSSSSAVYNEQFF.

This sequence joins TRBV7-2 and TRBJ2-3; 9 bases agree with TRBD1. The length of the CDR3 is 14 residues. The V gene's germline CDR1 is SGHTA and CDR2 FQGNSA. J gave up 4 bases and V 7 bases, and 6 bases lay outside the gene matches. The chain's CDR3 is CASTLGQGADTQYF. CDR3 nucleotides: TGTGCCAGCACCTTGGGACAGGGTGCAGATACGCAGTATTTT.

The chain is built from TRBV29-1 and TRBJ2-7; D perhaps matches TRBD2 (5 bases). Germline V gene sequence: CDR1 SQVTM, CDR2 ANQGSEA. The length of the CDR3 is 12 residues. V lost 3 bases and J 0 bases, leaving 6 bases between the germline ends. DNA for the CDR3: TGCAGCGTTGAGGCGGGCTCCTACGAGCAGTACTTC. Protein sequence: CSVEAGSYEQYF.

The chain couples TRBV19 to TRBJ1-5, with D perhaps TRBD1 (6 bases). The CDR3 extends over 16 amino acids. From germline, CDR1 is LNHDA and CDR2 SQIVND (reference sequence). Trimming took off 4 bases at V and 5 bases at J, with 18 bases between the two ends. The CDR3 coding sequence is TGTGCCAGTAGTACCCTAATCAGGGGTTGGTATCAGCCCCAGCATTTT. This encodes CASSTLIRGWYQPQHF.

This chain uses TRBV12-3 or TRBV12-4 with TRBJ1-2; perhaps TRBD1 as D (6 bases). The CDR3 extends over 13 amino acids. V lost 3 bases and J 8 bases, leaving 13 bases between the germline ends. CDR3 bases: TGTGCCAGCAGTTTGATCAGGGGCGGCGGCTACACCTTC. This sequence encodes CASSLIRGGGYTF.

This clone has just one count. The rearrangement uses TRBV25-1 and TRBJ2-1; the D is unclear. Trimming took 4 bases from V and 4 from J, leaving 8 bases between them. The CDR3 loop spans 13 amino acids. CDR1 MGHDK and CDR2 SYGVNS come from the germline V gene. The DNA for the CDR3 is TGTGCCAGCAGTGGACTTGTGTACAATGAGCAGTTCTTC. This translates into CASSGLVYNEQFF.